This T cell receptor (beta chain) is from a study of T cell responses to AZD1222 COVID-19 vaccine. Clones were read by immunoSEQ multiplex PCR, and TCRdb kept only the in-frame ones, dropping some. Here the sample spans about 220,000 clones, 90% to 95% being singletons. Concerning this clone: The antigen is not known.

Findings and caveats of the study: The donor cohort was predominantly white British with a female majority, and clonal diversity may have been underestimated. The breadth and depth of Spike-specific TCRs increased once two AZD1222 doses had been given. No repertoire was sampled before or during the peak T cell response, only after it.

This CDR3 region has 13 residues. Germline-derived CDR1 and CDR2 are MNHEY and SVGAGI. The junction had 8 bases not matched to a gene; V was cut back by 6 bases and J by 7 bases. The starting material was peripheral blood, obtained on day 0 of MenACWY control vaccination. This TCR came from an adult in good health. This chain connects TRBV6-5 to TRBJ1-2, with 7 nucleotides matching TRBD1. DNA for the CDR3: TGTGCCAGCAGGGTGGACAGGACGTCTGGCTACACCTTC. Translated, it gives CASRVDRTSGYTF.